The present T cell receptor beta chain was sequenced within a study of OX40 agonist ivuxolimab in advanced cancers. About the study: Partial responses were achieved by three patients, one with hepatocellular carcinoma and two with cutaneous melanoma. General study results and limits: Certain nonresponders additionally had low normalized T-cell clonal expansion.

This table comes from immunoSEQ multiplex PCR, and its TCRdb copy is limited to in-frame clones, with some not included. Among 60,000 to 75,000 clones listed, around 82% were seen once. This CDR3 comprises 13 residues. CDR1 is SGHRS, CDR2 YFSETQ, per germline. V was shortened by 3 bases and J by 2 bases, with 8 bases between the two germline ends. On cycle 4 day 1 and cycle 7 day 1, as well as at baseline, blood was sampled. This clone has just one count. The target antigen is unknown. The chain joins TRBV5-1 to TRBJ1-2; weak D call: TRBD1 (6 bases). This clonotype was obtained from an adult with an advanced solid tumor such as melanoma, head and neck, liver or kidney cancer. The sample was CD4+ or CD8+ T cells sorted from blood, taken in a trial of the OX40 agonist ivuxolimab. CDR3 DNA: TGCGCCAGCAGCTCTACAGGGAACTATGGCTACACCTTC. Protein sequence: CASSSTGNYGYTF.